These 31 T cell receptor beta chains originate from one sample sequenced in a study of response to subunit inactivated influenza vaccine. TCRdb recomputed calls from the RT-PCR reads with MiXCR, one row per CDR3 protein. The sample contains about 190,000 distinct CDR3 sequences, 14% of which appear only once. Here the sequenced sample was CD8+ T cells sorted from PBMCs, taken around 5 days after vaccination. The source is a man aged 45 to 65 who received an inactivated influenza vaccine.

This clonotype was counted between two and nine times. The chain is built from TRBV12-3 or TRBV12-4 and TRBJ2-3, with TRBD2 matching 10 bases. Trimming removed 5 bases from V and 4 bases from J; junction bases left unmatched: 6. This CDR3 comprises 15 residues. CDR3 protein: CASSPSGSGADTQYF. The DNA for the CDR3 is TGTGCCAGCAGTCCTAGCGGGAGCGGAGCAGATACGCAGTATTTT.

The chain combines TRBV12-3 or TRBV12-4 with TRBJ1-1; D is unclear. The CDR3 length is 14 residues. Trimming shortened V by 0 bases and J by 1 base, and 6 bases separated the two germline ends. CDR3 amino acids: CASSLAAGNTEAFF. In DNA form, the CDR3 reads TGTGCCAGCAGTTTAGCGGCGGGGAACACTGAAGCTTTCTTT.

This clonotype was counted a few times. The CDR3 loop is CASSSVTGELFF. As DNA, the CDR3 is TGTGCCAGCAGTTCAGTCACCGGGGAGCTGTTTTTT. The rearrangement links TRBV12-3 or TRBV12-4 to TRBJ2-2; D unresolved. This CDR3 comprises 12 residues. Trimming cost V 4 bases and J 4 bases, with 4 bases left between them.

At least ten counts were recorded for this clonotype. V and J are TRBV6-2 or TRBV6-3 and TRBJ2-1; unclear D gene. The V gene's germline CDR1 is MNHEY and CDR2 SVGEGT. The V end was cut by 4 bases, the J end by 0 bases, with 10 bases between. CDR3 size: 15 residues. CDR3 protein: CASSSDGSSYNEQFF. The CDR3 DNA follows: TGTGCCAGCAGTTCGGACGGATCCTCCTACAATGAGCAGTTCTTC.

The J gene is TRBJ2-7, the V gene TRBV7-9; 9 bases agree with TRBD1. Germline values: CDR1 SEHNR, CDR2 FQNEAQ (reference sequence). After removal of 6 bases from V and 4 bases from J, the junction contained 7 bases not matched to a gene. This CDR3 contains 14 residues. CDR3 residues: CASRPWDRDYEQYF. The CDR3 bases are TGTGCCAGCAGGCCATGGGACAGGGATTACGAGCAGTACTTC.

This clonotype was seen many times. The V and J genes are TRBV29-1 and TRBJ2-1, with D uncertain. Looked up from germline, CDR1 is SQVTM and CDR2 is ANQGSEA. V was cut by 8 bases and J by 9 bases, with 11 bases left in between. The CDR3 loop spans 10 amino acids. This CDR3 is CSIVVGEQFF. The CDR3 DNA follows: TGCAGCATCGTGGTGGGTGAGCAGTTCTTC.

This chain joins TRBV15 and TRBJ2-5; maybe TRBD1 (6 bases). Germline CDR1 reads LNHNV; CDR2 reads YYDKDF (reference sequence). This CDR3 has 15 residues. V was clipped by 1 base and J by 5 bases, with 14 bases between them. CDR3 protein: CATSRGRSRGETQYF. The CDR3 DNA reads TGTGCCACCAGCAGAGGCCGGAGTAGGGGGGAGACCCAGTACTTC.

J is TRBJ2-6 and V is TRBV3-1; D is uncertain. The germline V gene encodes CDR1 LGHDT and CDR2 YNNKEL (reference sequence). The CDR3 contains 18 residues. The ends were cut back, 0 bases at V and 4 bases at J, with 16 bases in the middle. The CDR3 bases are TGTGCCAGCAGCCAAGATACGATTAAGAGTGTAGGGGCCAACGTCCTGACTTTC. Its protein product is CASSQDTIKSVGANVLTF.

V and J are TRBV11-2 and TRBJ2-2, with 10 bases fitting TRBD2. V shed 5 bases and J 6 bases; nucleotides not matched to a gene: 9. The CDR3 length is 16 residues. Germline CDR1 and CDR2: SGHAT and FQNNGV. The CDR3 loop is CASSLERGGLAGELFF. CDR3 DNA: TGTGCCAGCAGCCTCGAGCGGGGGGGCCTTGCCGGGGAGCTGTTTTTT.

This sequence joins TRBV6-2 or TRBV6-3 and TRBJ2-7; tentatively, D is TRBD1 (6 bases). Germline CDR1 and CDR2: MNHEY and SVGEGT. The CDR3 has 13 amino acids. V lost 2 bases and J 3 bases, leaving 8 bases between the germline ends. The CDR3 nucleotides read TGTGCCAGCAGTTACCCGGACAGCTACGAGCAGTACTTC. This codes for CASSYPDSYEQYF.

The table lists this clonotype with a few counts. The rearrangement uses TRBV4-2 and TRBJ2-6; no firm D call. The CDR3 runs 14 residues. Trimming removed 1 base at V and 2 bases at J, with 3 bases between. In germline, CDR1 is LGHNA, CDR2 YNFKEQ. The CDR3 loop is CASSQGTGANVLTF. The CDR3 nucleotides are TGTGCCAGCAGCCAAGGAACTGGGGCCAACGTCCTGACTTTC.

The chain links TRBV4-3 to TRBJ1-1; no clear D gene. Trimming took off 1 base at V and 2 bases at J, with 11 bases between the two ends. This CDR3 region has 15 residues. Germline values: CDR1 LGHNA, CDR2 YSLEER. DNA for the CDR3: TGCGCCAGCAGCCAAGTGACTCCTTTTAACACTGAAGCTTTCTTT. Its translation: CASSQVTPFNTEAFF.

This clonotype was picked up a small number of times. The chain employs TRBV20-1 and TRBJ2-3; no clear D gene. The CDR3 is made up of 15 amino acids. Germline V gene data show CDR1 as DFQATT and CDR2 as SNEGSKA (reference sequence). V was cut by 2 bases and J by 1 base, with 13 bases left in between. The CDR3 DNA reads TGCAGTGCTAGAAACGAAAATCAGGGCACAGATACGCAGTATTTT. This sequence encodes CSARNENQGTDTQYF.

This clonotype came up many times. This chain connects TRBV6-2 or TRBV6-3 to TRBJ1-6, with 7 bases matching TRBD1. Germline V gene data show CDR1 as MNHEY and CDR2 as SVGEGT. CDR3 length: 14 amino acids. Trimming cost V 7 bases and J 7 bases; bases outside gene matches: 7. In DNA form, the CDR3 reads TGTGCCAGCACAGGGGGTCTTTGGAATTCACCCCTCCACTTT. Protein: CASTGGLWNSPLHF.

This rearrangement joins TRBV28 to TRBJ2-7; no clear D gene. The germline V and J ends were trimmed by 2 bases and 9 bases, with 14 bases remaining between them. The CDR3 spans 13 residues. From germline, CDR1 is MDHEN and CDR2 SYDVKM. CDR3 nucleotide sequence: TGTGCCAGCAGTTTAACCCCCCGGCTAAGGCAGTACTTC. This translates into CASSLTPRLRQYF. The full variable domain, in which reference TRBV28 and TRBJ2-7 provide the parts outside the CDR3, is DVKVTQSSRYLVKRTGEKVFLECVQDMDHENMFWYRQDPGLGLRLIYFSYDVKMKEKGDIPEGYSVSREKKERFSLILESASTNQTSMYLCASSLTPRLRQYFGPGTRLTVT.

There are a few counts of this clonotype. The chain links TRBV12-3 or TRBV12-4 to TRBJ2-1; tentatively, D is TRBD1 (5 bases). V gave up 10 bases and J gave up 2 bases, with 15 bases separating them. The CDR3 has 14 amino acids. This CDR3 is CATLGRVTYNEQFF. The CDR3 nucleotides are TGTGCCACCCTCGGCAGGGTCACCTACAATGAGCAGTTCTTC.

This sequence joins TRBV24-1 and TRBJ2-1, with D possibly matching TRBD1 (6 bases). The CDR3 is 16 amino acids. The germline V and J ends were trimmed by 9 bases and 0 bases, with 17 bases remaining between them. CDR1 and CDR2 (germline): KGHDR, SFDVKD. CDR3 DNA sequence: TGTGCCACCGGAAGGACAGACTCAAGCTCCTACAATGAGCAGTTCTTC. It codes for CATGRTDSSSYNEQFF.

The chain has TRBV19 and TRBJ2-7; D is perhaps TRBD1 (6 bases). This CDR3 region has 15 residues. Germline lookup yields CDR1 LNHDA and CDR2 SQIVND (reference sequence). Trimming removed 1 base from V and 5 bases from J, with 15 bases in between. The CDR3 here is CASSIVVTGPDEQYF. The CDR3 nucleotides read TGTGCCAGTAGTATAGTGGTGACAGGACCGGACGAGCAGTACTTC.

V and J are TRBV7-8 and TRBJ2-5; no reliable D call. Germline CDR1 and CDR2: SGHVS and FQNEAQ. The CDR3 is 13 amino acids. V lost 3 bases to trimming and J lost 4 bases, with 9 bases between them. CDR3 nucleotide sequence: TGTGCCAGCAGCTTCAACACCGGAGAGACCCAGTACTTC. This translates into CASSFNTGETQYF.

For the CDR3, the DNA is TGTGCCAGCAGCTCACGGACTAGCGGGAGTTTCTTTCTTGATGAGCAGTTCTTC. Its protein is CASSSRTSGSFFLDEQFF. The chain joins TRBV11-2 to TRBJ2-1, with 13 nucleotides matching TRBD2. The CDR3 has 18 residues. The trim removed 4 bases at V and 8 bases at J, leaving 14 bases unmatched. The V gene's germline CDR1 is SGHAT and CDR2 FQNNGV.

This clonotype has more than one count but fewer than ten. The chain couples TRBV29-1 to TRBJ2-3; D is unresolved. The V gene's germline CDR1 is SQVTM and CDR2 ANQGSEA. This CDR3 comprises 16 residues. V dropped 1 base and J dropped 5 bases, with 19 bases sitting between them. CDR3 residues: CSVEVILETQGDTQYF. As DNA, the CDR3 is TGCAGCGTTGAAGTGATCCTCGAGACTCAAGGAGATACGCAGTATTTT.

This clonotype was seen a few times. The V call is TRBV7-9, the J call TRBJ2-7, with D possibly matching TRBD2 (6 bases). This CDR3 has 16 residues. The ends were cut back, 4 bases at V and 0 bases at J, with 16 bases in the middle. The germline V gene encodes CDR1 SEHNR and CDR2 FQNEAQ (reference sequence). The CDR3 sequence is CASSSPRDSSSYEQYF. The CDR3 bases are TGTGCCAGCAGCTCACCCCGGGACTCTTCCTCCTACGAGCAGTACTTC.

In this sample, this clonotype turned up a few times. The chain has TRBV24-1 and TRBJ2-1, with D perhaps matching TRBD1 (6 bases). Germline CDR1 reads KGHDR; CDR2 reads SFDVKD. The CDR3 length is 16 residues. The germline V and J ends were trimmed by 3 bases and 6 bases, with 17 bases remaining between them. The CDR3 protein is CATSDNRVMDPNEQFF. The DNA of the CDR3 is TGTGCCACCAGTGATAACAGGGTAATGGATCCCAATGAGCAGTTCTTC.

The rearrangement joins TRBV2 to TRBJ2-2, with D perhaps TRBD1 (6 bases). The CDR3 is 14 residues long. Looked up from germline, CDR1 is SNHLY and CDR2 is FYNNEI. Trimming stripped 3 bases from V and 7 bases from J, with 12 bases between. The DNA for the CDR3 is TGTGCCAGCAGTGACAGGGGAAATATCGGGGAGCTGTTTTTT. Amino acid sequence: CASSDRGNIGELFF.

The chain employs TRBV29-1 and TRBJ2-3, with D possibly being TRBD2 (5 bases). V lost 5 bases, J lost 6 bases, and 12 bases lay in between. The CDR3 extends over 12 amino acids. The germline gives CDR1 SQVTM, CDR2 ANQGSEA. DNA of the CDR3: TGCAGCGTTCTCGGGGTGTCGGATACGCAGTATTTT. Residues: CSVLGVSDTQYF.

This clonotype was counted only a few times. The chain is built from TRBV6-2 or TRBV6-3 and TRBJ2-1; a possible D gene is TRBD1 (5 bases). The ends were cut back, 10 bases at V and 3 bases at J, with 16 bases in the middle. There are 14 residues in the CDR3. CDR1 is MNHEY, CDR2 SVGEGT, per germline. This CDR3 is CAISQGYYYNEQFF. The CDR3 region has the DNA TGTGCCATTTCTCAGGGTTATTACTACAATGAGCAGTTCTTC.

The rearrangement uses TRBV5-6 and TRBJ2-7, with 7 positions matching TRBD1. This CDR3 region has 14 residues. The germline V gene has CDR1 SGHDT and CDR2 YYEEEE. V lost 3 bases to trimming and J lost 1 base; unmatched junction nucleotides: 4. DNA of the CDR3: TGTGCCAGCAGCTACCCGGGACAGTCCTACGAGCAGTACTTC. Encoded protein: CASSYPGQSYEQYF.

CDR3 amino acids: CASSPPGRTIYEQYF. The DNA of the CDR3 is TGTGCCAGCAGTCCACCGGGACGAACGATCTACGAGCAGTACTTC. The rearrangement joins TRBV12-3 or TRBV12-4 to TRBJ2-7; either TRBD1 or TRBD2 may supply D (5 bases each). CDR3 size: 15 residues. Trimming pared 5 bases from V and 3 bases from J, leaving 17 bases between.

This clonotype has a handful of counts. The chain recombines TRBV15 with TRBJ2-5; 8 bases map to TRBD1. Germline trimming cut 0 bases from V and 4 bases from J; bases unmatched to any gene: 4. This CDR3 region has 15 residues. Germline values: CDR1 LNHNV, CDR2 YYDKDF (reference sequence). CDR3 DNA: TGTGCCACCAGCAGAGAGCGGGACAGGCGAGAGACCCAGTACTTC. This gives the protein CATSRERDRRETQYF.

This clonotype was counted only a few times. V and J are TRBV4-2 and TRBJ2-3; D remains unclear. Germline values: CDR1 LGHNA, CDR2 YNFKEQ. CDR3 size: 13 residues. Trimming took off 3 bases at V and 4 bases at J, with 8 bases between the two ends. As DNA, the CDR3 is TGTGCCAGCAGCCATATACTTGCAGATACGCAGTATTTT. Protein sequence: CASSHILADTQYF.

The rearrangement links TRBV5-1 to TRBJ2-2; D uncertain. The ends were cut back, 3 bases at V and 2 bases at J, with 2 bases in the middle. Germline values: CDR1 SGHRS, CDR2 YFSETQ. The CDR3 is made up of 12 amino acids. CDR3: CASSYNTGELFF. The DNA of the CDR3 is TGCGCCAGCAGCTACAACACCGGGGAGCTGTTTTTT.